A selection of T cell receptor beta chains follows, all from one sample in a study of PD-1 blockade in classical Hodgkin lymphoma. Only in-frame clones appear in the TCRdb table, and some are missing; sequencing was by immunoSEQ multiplex PCR. Of roughly 24,000 clones in the sample, 80% are singletons; the top ten hold roughly 17%. The sequences come from peripheral blood mononuclear cells (PBMCs), collected before the second cycle of nivolumab. Every receptor here comes from a human donor with classical Hodgkin lymphoma. Both conserved end residues are part of each CDR3. The order of the fields is V gene, clone size, J gene, D gene, CDR3 protein, CDR3 DNA. D genes are given only for firm matches. Clone size, where shown, is once, few, many, or a class for clones that have expanded.

V gene: TRBV6-5; clone size: .; J gene: TRBJ1-4; D gene: TRBD1; CDR3 protein: CASSSDRDGEKLFF; CDR3 DNA: TGTGCCAGCAGTTCGGACAGGGATGGAGAAAAACTGTTTTTT
V gene: TRBV2; clone size: .; J gene: TRBJ2-6; D gene: .; CDR3 protein: CASSESQGYSSGANVLTF; CDR3 DNA: TGTGCCAGCAGTGAGAGTCAGGGGTATAGCTCTGGGGCCAACGTCCTGACTTTC
V gene: TRBV11-2; clone size: .; J gene: TRBJ1-1; D gene: .; CDR3 protein: CASSPRAANTEAFF; CDR3 DNA: TGTGCCAGCAGCCCCAGGGCGGCGAACACTGAAGCTTTCTTT
V gene: TRBV5-1; clone size: .; J gene: TRBJ2-1; D gene: TRBD2; CDR3 protein: CASSLDATSGYNEQFF; CDR3 DNA: TGCGCCAGCAGCTTGGACGCGACTAGCGGTTACAATGAGCAGTTCTTC
V gene: TRBV5-4; clone size: .; J gene: TRBJ2-1; D gene: TRBD2; CDR3 protein: CASSQGLASSYNEQFF; CDR3 DNA: TGTGCCAGCAGCCAGGGACTAGCGAGCTCCTACAATGAGCAGTTCTTC
V gene: TRBV2; clone size: .; J gene: TRBJ2-1; D gene: TRBD2; CDR3 protein: CASSPELAGGFSPFF; CDR3 DNA: TGTGCCAGCAGTCCGGAGCTAGCGGGAGGGTTTTCCCCGTTCTTC
V gene: TRBV18; clone size: .; J gene: TRBJ2-5; D gene: .; CDR3 protein: CASSPSPQETQYF; CDR3 DNA: TGTGCCAGCTCACCAAGCCCCCAAGAGACCCAGTACTTC
V gene: TRBV6-9; clone size: few; J gene: TRBJ2-6; D gene: .; CDR3 protein: CASSRKGRQSRANVLTF; CDR3 DNA: TGTGCCAGCAGTCGGAAAGGACGACAAAGTCGGGCCAACGTCCTGACTTTC
V gene: TRBV18; clone size: .; J gene: TRBJ2-5; D gene: TRBD1; CDR3 protein: CASSLRTGGQETQYF; CDR3 DNA: TGTGCCAGCTCACTTAGGACAGGGGGACAAGAGACCCAGTACTTC
V gene: TRBV5-1; clone size: .; J gene: TRBJ2-3; D gene: TRBD1; CDR3 protein: CASSREWDRGGADTQYF; CDR3 DNA: TGCGCCAGCAGCCGGGAGTGGGACAGGGGAGGTGCAGATACGCAGTATTTT
V gene: TRBV28; clone size: .; J gene: TRBJ2-3; D gene: .; CDR3 protein: CASTQTDTQYF; CDR3 DNA: TGTGCCAGCACCCAAACAGATACGCAGTATTTT
V gene: TRBV28; clone size: .; J gene: TRBJ1-5; D gene: TRBD1; CDR3 protein: CASSFDRGGTDQPQHF; CDR3 DNA: TGTGCCAGCAGCTTTGACAGGGGGGGGACCGATCAGCCCCAGCATTTT
V gene: TRBV25-1; clone size: .; J gene: TRBJ2-5; D gene: .; CDR3 protein: CASSEYRGFEETQYF; CDR3 DNA: TGTGCCAGCAGTGAATATCGGGGGTTCGAAGAGACCCAGTACTTC
V gene: TRBV23-1; clone size: .; J gene: TRBJ2-2; D gene: .; CDR3 protein: CASSQPMGFRAGELFF; CDR3 DNA: TGCGCCAGCAGTCAACCAATGGGATTTCGCGCCGGGGAGCTGTTTTTT
V gene: TRBV6-1; clone size: .; J gene: TRBJ2-3; D gene: .; CDR3 protein: CASSNGAQDTQYF; CDR3 DNA: TGTGCCAGCAGTAATGGGGCGCAGGATACGCAGTATTTT
V gene: TRBV2; clone size: .; J gene: TRBJ1-5; D gene: TRBD1; CDR3 protein: CASRRGGGGGNQPQHF; CDR3 DNA: TGTGCCAGCAGAAGGGGAGGGGGCGGTGGCAATCAGCCCCAGCATTTT
V gene: TRBV11-3; clone size: few; J gene: TRBJ2-2; D gene: .; CDR3 protein: CASSPPSGELFF; CDR3 DNA: TGTGCCAGCAGCCCGCCAAGCGGGGAGCTGTTTTTT